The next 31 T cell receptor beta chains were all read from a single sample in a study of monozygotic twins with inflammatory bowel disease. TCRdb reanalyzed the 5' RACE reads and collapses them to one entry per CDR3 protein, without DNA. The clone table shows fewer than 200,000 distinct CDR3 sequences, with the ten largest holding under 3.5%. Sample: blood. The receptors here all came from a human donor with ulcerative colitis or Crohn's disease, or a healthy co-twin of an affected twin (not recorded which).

The CDR3 sequence: CASSLTSISYEQYF. The gene calls are TRBV11-2 and TRBJ2-7. The CDR3 spans 14 residues. Germline CDR1 is SGHAT and CDR2 is FQNNGV.

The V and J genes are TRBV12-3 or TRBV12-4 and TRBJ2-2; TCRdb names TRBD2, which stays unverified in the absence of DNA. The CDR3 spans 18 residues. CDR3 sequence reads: CTSSLAGFSGKESGELFF.

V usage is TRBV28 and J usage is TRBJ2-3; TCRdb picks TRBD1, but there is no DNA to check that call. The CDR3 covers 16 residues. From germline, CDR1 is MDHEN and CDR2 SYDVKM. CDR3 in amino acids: CASSSLPGTGAHTQYF.

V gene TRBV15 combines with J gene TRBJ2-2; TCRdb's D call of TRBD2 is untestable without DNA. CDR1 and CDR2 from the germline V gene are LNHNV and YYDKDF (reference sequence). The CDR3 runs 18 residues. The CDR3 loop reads CATSRDPLAGGKTGELFF.

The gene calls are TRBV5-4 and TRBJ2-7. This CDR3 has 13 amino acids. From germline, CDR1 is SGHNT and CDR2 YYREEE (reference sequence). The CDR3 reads CASSLVEDDEQYF.

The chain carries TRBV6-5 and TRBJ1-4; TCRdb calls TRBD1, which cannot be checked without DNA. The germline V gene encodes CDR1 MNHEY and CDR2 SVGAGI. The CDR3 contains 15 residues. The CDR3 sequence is CASSYSRGAGEKLFF.

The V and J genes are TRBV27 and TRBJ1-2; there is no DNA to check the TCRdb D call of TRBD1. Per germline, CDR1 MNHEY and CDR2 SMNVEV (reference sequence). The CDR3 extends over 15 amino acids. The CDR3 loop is CASSLSQTGGNGYTF.

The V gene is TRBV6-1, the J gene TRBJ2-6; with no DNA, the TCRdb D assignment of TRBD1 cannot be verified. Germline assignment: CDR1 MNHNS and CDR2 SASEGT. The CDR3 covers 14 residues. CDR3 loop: CASTSGAGANVLTF.

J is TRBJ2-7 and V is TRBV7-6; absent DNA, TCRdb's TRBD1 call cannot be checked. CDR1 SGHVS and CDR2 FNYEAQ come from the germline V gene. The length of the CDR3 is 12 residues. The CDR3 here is CASSFSGDEQYF.

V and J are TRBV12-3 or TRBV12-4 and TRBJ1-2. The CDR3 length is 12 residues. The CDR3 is CASSPTKGGYTF.

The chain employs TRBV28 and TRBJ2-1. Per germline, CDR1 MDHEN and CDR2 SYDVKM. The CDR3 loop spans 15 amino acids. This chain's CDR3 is CASRHSQDSYNEQFF.

CDR3 amino acids: CSARQLVDTGELFF. The chain carries TRBV20-1 and TRBJ2-2. The CDR3 has 14 amino acids. Germline-derived CDR1 and CDR2 are DFQATT and SNEGSKA (reference sequence).

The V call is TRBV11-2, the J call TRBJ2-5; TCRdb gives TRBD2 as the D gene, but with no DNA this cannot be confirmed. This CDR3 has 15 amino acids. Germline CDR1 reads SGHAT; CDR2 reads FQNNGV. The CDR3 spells CASSLRGWPQETQYF.

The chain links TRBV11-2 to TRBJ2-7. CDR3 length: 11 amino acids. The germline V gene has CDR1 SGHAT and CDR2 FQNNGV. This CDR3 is CASSLVNEQYF.

The CDR3 is CASSFRTRHEQYF. The chain joins TRBV14 to TRBJ2-7; there is no DNA to check the TCRdb D call of TRBD1. The V gene's germline CDR1 is SGHDN and CDR2 FVKESK. The CDR3 extends over 13 amino acids.

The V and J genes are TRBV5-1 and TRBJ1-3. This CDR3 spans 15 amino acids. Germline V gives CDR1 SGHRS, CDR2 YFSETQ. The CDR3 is CASRTDGGSGNTIYF.

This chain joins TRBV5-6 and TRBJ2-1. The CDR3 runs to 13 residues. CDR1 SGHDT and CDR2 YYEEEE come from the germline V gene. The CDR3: CASSGITINEQFF.

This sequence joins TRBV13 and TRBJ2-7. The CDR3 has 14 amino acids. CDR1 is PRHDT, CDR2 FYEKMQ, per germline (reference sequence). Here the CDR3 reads CASSLEETSYEQYF.

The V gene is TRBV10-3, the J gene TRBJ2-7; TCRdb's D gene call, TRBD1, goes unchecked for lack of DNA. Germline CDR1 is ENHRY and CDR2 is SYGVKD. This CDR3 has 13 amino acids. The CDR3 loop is CAISGRDRVEQYF.

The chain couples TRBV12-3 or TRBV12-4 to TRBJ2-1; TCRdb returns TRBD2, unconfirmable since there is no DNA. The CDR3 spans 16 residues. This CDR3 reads CASSQGPRGSYNEQFF.

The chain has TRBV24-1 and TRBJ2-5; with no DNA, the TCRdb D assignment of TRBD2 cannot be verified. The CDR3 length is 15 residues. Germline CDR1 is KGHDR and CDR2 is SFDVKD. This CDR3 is CATSLGLAGGETQYF.

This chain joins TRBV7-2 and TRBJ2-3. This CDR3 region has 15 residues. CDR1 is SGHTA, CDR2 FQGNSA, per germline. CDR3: CASSPSGASTDTQYF.

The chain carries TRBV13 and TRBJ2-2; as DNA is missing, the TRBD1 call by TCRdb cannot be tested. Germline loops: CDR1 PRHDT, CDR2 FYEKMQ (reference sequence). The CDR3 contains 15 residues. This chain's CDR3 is CASSFRGANTGELFF.

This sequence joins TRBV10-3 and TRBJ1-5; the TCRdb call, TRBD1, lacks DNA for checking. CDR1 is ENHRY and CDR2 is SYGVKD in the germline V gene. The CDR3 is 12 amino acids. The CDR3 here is CAIGQDNQPQHF.

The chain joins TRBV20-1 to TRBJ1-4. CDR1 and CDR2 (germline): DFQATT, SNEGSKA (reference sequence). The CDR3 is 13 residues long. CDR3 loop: CSASEGGNEKLFF.

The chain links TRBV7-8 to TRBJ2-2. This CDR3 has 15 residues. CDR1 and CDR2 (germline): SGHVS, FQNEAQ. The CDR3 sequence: CASRYSGRNTGKLFF.

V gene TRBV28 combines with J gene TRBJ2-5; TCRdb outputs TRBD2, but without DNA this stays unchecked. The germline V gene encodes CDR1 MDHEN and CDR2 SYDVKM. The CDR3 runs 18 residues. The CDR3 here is CASSFVRPGLAGEETQYF.

CDR3 loop: CASSIVAAGNEQFF. The chain is built from TRBV19 and TRBJ2-1; TCRdb reports TRBD2, a call that lacks DNA to check it against. The CDR3 runs to 14 residues. Per the germline V gene, CDR1 is LNHDA and CDR2 is SQIVND (reference sequence).

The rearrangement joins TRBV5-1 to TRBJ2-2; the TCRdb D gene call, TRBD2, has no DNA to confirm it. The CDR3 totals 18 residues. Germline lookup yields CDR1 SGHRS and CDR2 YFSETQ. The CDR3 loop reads CASSFGTTREQGTGELFF.

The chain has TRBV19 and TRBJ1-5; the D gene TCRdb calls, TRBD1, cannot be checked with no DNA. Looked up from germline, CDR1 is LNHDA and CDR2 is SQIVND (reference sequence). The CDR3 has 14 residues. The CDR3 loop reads CASSIRGEFQPQHF.

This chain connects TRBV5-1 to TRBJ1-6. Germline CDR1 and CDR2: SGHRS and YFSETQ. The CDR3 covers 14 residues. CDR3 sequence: CASSLERVLSPLHF.